This is a list of T cell receptor beta chains from one sample in a study of blood T cell repertoires in COVID-19. The repertoire was sequenced with immunoSEQ multiplex PCR; TCRdb's copy has only in-frame clones and lacks some. The sample comprises some 170,000 clones, more than 80% of which are singletons, and about a tenth rests with the top ten. Material for sequencing was peripheral blood. The receptors originated from a human donor in a cohort sampled during active COVID-19. Both conserved end residues are part of each CDR3. D genes are given only for firm matches. Clone size is not always given. Where it is, it says once, few, many or a class for expanded clones.

-,TRBJ2-1,TRBV10-2,TRBD2,CASTLGTSEFNEQFF,TGCGCCAGCACCCTGGGGACTAGCGAGTTCAATGAGCAGTTCTTC
-,TRBJ2-1,TRBV27,TRBD1,CASSLIRQGGNEQFF,TGTGCCAGCAGTTTGATTCGACAGGGGGGGAATGAGCAGTTCTTC
-,TRBJ1-6,TRBV6-1,-,CASSDRPPLHF,TGTGCCAGCAGTGACAGGCCACCCCTCCACTTT
-,TRBJ2-2,TRBV5-1,TRBD1,CASSLRGQENTGELFF,TGCGCCAGCAGCTTGAGAGGACAGGAGAACACCGGGGAGCTGTTTTTT
-,TRBJ2-7,TRBV12-5,-,CASGLVSGSEQYF,TGTGCTAGTGGTTTAGTATCGGGATCCGAGCAGTACTTC
-,TRBJ2-7,TRBV27,-,CASSLSLASEQYF,TGTGCCAGCAGTTTGAGCCTAGCAAGCGAGCAGTACTTC
-,TRBJ1-4,TRBV5-6,-,CASSLWGATNEKLFF,TGTGCCAGCAGCTTGTGGGGAGCGACTAATGAAAAACTGTTTTTT
-,TRBJ1-1,TRBV21-1,-,CASSKYGSLVFF,TGTGCCAGCAGCAAATATGGGAGCCTCGTTTTCTTT
-,TRBJ2-3,TRBV13,TRBD2,CASSFSLAGSTDTQYF,TGTGCCAGCAGCTTCTCCCTAGCGGGGAGCACAGATACGCAGTATTTT
-,TRBJ2-5,TRBV5-1,TRBD1,CASRGGQGEETQYF,TGCGCCAGCAGAGGGGGACAGGGAGAAGAGACCCAGTACTTC
once,TRBJ2-7,TRBV9,TRBD2,CASSLKRESYEQYF,TGTGCCAGCAGCCTCAAGCGGGAGAGTTACGAGCAGTACTTC
-,TRBJ2-1,TRBV19,-,CASSIRGYNNEQFF,TGTGCCAGTAGTATAAGAGGGTATAACAATGAGCAGTTCTTC
few,TRBJ1-1,TRBV4-3,TRBD1,CASSQVGDRGWTEAFF,TGCGCCAGCAGCCAAGTGGGCGACAGGGGATGGACTGAAGCTTTCTTT
-,TRBJ2-1,TRBV11-2,-,CASSWGGGRSEQFF,TGTGCCAGCAGCTGGGGGGGCGGGAGAAGTGAGCAGTTCTTC
-,TRBJ2-1,TRBV11-2,TRBD2,CASSLGRRGGSDNEQFF,TGTGCCAGCAGCTTAGGTCGTCGCGGGGGATCGGACAATGAGCAGTTCTTC
-,TRBJ2-3,TRBV6-6,-,CASSYLQGPTDTQYF,TGTGCCAGCAGTTACTTACAGGGTCCCACAGATACGCAGTATTTT
-,TRBJ2-3,TRBV7-2,-,CASSLAPGRRTDTQYF,TGTGCCAGCAGCTTAGCGCCAGGGCGACGCACAGATACGCAGTATTTT
-,TRBJ1-6,TRBV19,-,CASSQERDSPLHF,TGTGCCAGTAGTCAGGAGAGGGATTCACCCCTCCACTTT
-,TRBJ2-1,TRBV20-1,-,CSGRDNEQFF,TGCAGTGGGAGGGACAATGAGCAGTTCTTC
-,TRBJ1-1,TRBV6-2/TRBV6-3,-,CASSYPGNTEAFF,TGTGCCAGCAGTTACCCAGGGAACACTGAAGCTTTCTTT
-,TRBJ2-1,TRBV5-6,TRBD1,CASSLKDRGRLNNEQFF,TGTGCCAGCAGCTTGAAGGACAGGGGGCGACTAAACAATGAGCAGTTCTTC
-,TRBJ1-1,TRBV10-3,TRBD1,CASGTDMNTEAFF,TGTGCCAGCGGGACAGACATGAACACTGAAGCTTTCTTT
-,TRBJ2-7,TRBV27,-,CASSPELGRVGNEQYF,TGTGCCAGCAGCCCCGAACTTGGCAGGGTGGGGAACGAGCAGTACTTC
-,TRBJ2-3,TRBV19,-,CASRGRPTDTQYF,TGTGCCAGTAGAGGGAGACCCACAGATACGCAGTATTTT
-,TRBJ2-5,TRBV14,-,CASSQDGGREWETQYF,TGTGCCAGCAGCCAAGATGGGGGCAGGGAATGGGAGACCCAGTACTTC
-,TRBJ1-5,TRBV7-8,-,CASSLGGPDQPQHF,TGTGCCAGCAGCTTAGGGGGGCCAGATCAGCCCCAGCATTTT
-,TRBJ1-5,TRBV14,-,CASARIVHPPMEATSNQPQHF,TGTGCCAGCGCCCGGATCGTACACCCCCCCATGGAGGCCACTAGCAATCAGCCCCAGCATTTT
-,TRBJ1-4,TRBV5-8,-,CASSKLYRSPDEKLFF,TGTGCCAGCAGCAAGTTATACCGGAGCCCTGATGAAAAACTGTTTTTT
-,TRBJ1-4,TRBV25-1,TRBD1,CASSLPGTGPAGKLFF,TGTGCCAGCAGTCTTCCCGGGACAGGACCCGCGGGGAAACTGTTTTTT
-,TRBJ1-6,TRBV11-2,-,CASSSGRGTGNSPLHF,TGTGCCAGCAGCTCCGGGAGGGGGACGGGGAATTCACCCCTCCACTTT
-,TRBJ2-5,TRBV7-2,-,CASSYSSPPAQYF,TGTGCCAGCAGCTACTCGAGCCCCCCGGCCCAGTACTTC
-,TRBJ2-7,TRBV10-3,TRBD2,CAISGGTSGTPGEQYF,TGTGCCATCAGTGGGGGGACTAGCGGGACCCCGGGGGAGCAGTACTTC
-,TRBJ2-5,TRBV20-1,TRBD2,CSASGLGGETQYF,TGCAGTGCTAGTGGTTTGGGGGGGGAGACCCAGTACTTC
-,TRBJ2-3,TRBV9,TRBD1,CASSVTGDSITDTQYF,TGTGCCAGCAGCGTGACCGGGGACAGTATCACAGATACGCAGTATTTT
-,TRBJ1-6,TRBV11-3,TRBD1,CASSLVGTGINSPLHF,TGTGCCAGCAGCTTAGTTGGGACAGGGATTAATTCACCCCTCCACTTT
-,TRBJ1-5,TRBV19,-,CASMVRGQPQHF,TGTGCCAGTATGGTCAGGGGTCAGCCCCAGCATTTT
-,TRBJ2-1,TRBV6-2/TRBV6-3,TRBD2,CASSSGTSGGQPYNEQFF,TGTGCCAGCAGTAGCGGGACTAGCGGGGGTCAACCTTACAATGAGCAGTTCTTC
-,TRBJ2-3,TRBV3-1/TRBV3-2,-,CASSLSGLTSTDTQYF,TGTGCCAGCAGCCTCAGCGGACTTACCAGCACAGATACGCAGTATTTT
-,TRBJ2-3,TRBV19,-,CASTYSRGTDTQYF,TGTGCCAGTACCTATAGCCGGGGGACAGATACGCAGTATTTT
-,TRBJ1-3,TRBV4-3,-,CASSTGTSSGNTIYF,TGCGCCAGCAGTACCGGGACATCATCTGGAAACACCATATATTTT
-,TRBJ1-2,TRBV28,-,CASITGDGYTF,TGTGCCAGCATAACGGGGGATGGCTACACCTTC
-,TRBJ1-2,TRBV7-9,-,CASSLTLLGAGYGYTF,TGTGCCAGCAGCTTAACCCTTCTTGGGGCTGGGTATGGCTACACCTTC
once,TRBJ2-2,TRBV5-1,-,CASSLVELNTGELFF,TGCGCCAGCAGCTTGGTTGAGTTAAACACCGGGGAGCTGTTTTTT
-,TRBJ1-1,TRBV14,TRBD1,CASSRDRGLVNTEAFF,TGTGCCAGCAGCCGGGACAGGGGGCTGGTGAACACTGAAGCTTTCTTT
-,TRBJ2-5,TRBV7-3,-,CASSLIQGPRETQYF,TGTGCCAGCAGCCTTATACAGGGTCCTAGGGAGACCCAGTACTTC